This TCR beta chain was sequenced during a study of Ad26.COV2.S vaccination and SARS-CoV-2 variants. This clone was observed once. The sample's treatment: roughly 20 received Ad26.COV2.S at low or high dose, single or two shots; roughly five received placebo; per-sample allocation not given. Specimen acquisition occurred on day 63 following the initial vaccine or placebo injection. The method was immunoSEQ multiplex PCR; TCRdb's version includes in-frame clones alone and lacks a portion of them. This table has about 400,000 clones, about nine tenths appearing once. There are 14 residues in the CDR3. Germline CDR1 SGHTA, CDR2 FQGNSA. The germline V and J ends were trimmed by 5 bases and 1 base, with 11 bases remaining between them.

Sequenced here: peripheral blood, sampled in a trial of Ad26.COV2.S vaccine versus placebo. V usage is TRBV7-2 and J usage is TRBJ1-1; D is unresolved. The TCR comes from a person aged 18-65 years who received the Ad26.COV2.S COVID-19 vaccine or a placebo. The CDR3 DNA sequence: TGTGCCAGCAGCCTACACCTACAGAACACTGAAGCTTTCTTT. Translation: CASSLHLQNTEAFF.